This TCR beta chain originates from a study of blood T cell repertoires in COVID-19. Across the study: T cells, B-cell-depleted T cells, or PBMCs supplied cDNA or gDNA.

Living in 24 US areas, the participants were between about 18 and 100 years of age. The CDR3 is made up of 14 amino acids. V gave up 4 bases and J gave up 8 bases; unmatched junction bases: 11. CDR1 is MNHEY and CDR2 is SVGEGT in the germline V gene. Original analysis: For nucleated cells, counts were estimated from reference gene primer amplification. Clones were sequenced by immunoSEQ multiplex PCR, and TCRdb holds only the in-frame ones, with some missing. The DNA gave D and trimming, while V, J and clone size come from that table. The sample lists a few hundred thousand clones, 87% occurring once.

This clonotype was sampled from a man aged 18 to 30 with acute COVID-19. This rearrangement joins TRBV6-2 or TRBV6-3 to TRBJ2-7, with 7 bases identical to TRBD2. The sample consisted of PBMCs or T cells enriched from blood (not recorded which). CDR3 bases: TGTGCCAGCAGTTCCCTAGCGGCCGGCTTCCAGCAGTACTTC. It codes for CASSSLAAGFQQYF.